This passage covers 24 T cell receptor beta chains from one sample sequenced in a study of blood T cell repertoires in COVID-19. The assay was immunoSEQ multiplex PCR, and TCRdb's table has in-frame clones only and misses some. The sample has just over 300,000 clones, roughly 86% seen once. The sequenced sample was peripheral blood. The receptors shown here come from a woman aged 25 to 45 with COVID-19, enrolled during active disease.

CDR3 nucleotides: TGTGCCACCAGTTCCGGGACAGGGGTGAACACTGAAGCTTTCTTT. This translates into CATSSGTGVNTEAFF. This chain uses TRBV15 with TRBJ1-1, with TRBD1 matching 10 bases. Germline V CDR1 and CDR2: LNHNV, YYDKDF (reference sequence). This CDR3 has 15 amino acids. V lost 6 bases and J lost 0; bases outside the gene matches: 4.

The chain carries TRBV20-1 and TRBJ1-1; no firm D call. The CDR3 has 10 amino acids. The germline V gene encodes CDR1 DFQATT and CDR2 SNEGSKA (reference sequence). The CDR3, as DNA: TGCAGCCCTACCGTTTCCCCAGCTTTCTTT. This encodes CSPTVSPAFF.

CDR3 bases: TGCGCCAGCAGCCAACCCAGACAGGGGCCCTCCTACAATGAGCAGTTCTTC. Its protein is CASSQPRQGPSYNEQFF. The chain combines TRBV4-1 with TRBJ2-1; 8 bases line up with TRBD1. The CDR3 sequence is 17 residues long. V lost 2 bases to trimming and J lost 0 bases; unmatched junction nucleotides: 6. Germline V gene sequence: CDR1 MGHRA, CDR2 YSYEKL.

The chain recombines TRBV2 with TRBJ2-3, with D perhaps TRBD2 (5 bases). Trimming left V 7 bases short and J 0 bases short, with 14 bases between. There are 15 residues in the CDR3. Germline V gene lookup returns CDR1 SNHLY and CDR2 FYNNEI. The CDR3 bases are TGTGCCAGCACCAAGGCCGCGGGTAGCACAGATACGCAGTATTTT. It encodes CASTKAAGSTDTQYF.

The chain carries TRBV18 and TRBJ1-4, with a weak D call TRBD1 (6 bases). The germline V gene encodes CDR1 KGHSH and CDR2 LQKENI. The CDR3 extends over 14 amino acids. Trimming cost V 5 bases and J 2 bases, with 9 bases left between them. The CDR3 loop is CASSDRTTNEKLFF. The CDR3 nucleotides read TGTGCCAGCTCAGACAGGACGACTAATGAAAAACTGTTTTTT. The full variable domain, its missing parts supplied by reference TRBV18 and TRBJ1-4, is NAGVMQNPRHLVRRRGQEARLRCSPMKGHSHVYWYRQLPEEGLKFMVYLQKENIIDESGMPKERFSAEFPKEGPSILRIQQVVRGDSAAYFCASSDRTTNEKLFFGSGTQLSVL.

The chain has TRBV7-9 and TRBJ2-2; the match to TRBD1 covers 9 bases. The V and J ends lost 6 bases and 6 bases, in that order; junction bases with no gene match: 11. The CDR3 spans 16 residues. Germline-derived CDR1 and CDR2 are SEHNR and FQNEAQ (reference sequence). In nucleotides, the CDR3 is TGTGCCAGCAGTAAAGGGGGACAGGGTCAAGCCGGGGAGCTGTTTTTT. Translation gives CASSKGGQGQAGELFF.

V gene TRBV5-5 combines with J gene TRBJ2-3; 10 nucleotides agree with TRBD1. The CDR3 has 17 residues. The ends lost 3 bases at V and 4 bases at J; junction bases unmatched: 11. The germline V gene has CDR1 SGHKS and CDR2 YYEKEE (reference sequence). CDR3 sequence: CASSSTSGTGVADTQYF. CDR3 nucleotide sequence: TGTGCCAGCAGCTCCACTTCAGGGACAGGGGTTGCAGATACGCAGTATTTT.

In this sample, this clone turned up a few times. V is TRBV18 and J is TRBJ1-3, with D possibly being TRBD1 (5 bases). Trimming cost V 6 bases and J 0 bases, with 12 bases left between them. The CDR3 loop spans 15 amino acids. Germline V lookup: CDR1 KGHSH, CDR2 LQKENI. Here the CDR3 reads CASSADSLSGNTIYF. The CDR3 bases are TGTGCCAGCTCTGCCGACAGCCTCTCTGGAAACACCATATATTTT.

V and J are TRBV9 and TRBJ1-2; D remains unclear. V gave up 4 bases and J gave up 4 bases, with 14 bases separating them. CDR3 length: 14 amino acids. CDR1 and CDR2 from the germline V gene are SGDLS and YYNGEE. CDR3 loop: CASSPYDNGYGYTF. CDR3 in DNA: TGTGCCAGCAGCCCCTATGACAATGGCTATGGCTACACCTTC.

CDR3 in DNA: TGTGCCAGCAGCTTATCCCGGACAGGGGTTCAGACCCAGTACTTC. As protein: CASSLSRTGVQTQYF. The V gene is TRBV7-2, the J gene TRBJ2-5, with 9 nucleotides matching TRBD1. Germline V gene data show CDR1 as SGHTA and CDR2 as FQGNSA. The CDR3 sequence is 15 residues long. V shed 2 bases, J shed 6 bases, and the junction held 7 bases outside the gene matches. Looking up the rest from reference TRBV7-2 and TRBJ2-5 gives the full variable domain: GAGVSQSPSNKVTEKGKDVELRCDPISGHTALYWYRQSLGQGLEFLIYFQGNSAPDKSGLPSDRFSAERTGGSVSTLTIQRTQQEDSAVYLCASSLSRTGVQTQYFGPGTRLLVL.

This chain joins TRBV3-1 (or the pseudogene TRBV3-2) and TRBJ1-2; D gene ambiguous. Deletions cut 7 bases from V and 8 bases from J, with 14 bases between. Germline V gene data show CDR1 as LGHDT and CDR2 as YNNKEL (reference sequence). This CDR3 comprises 12 residues. The CDR3 DNA reads as TGTGCCAGCAAAACTTCCGGCGGGGGCTACACCTTC. Translating gives CASKTSGGGYTF.

The chain combines TRBV10-3 with TRBJ1-1; 9 bases align to TRBD1. V lost 6 bases and J lost 0; bases outside the gene matches: 2. The CDR3 is 14 amino acids. Germline V CDR1 and CDR2: ENHRY, SYGVKD. The CDR3 is CAIRGQGMNTEAFF. As DNA, the CDR3 is TGTGCCATCAGGGGACAGGGAATGAACACTGAAGCTTTCTTT.

J is TRBJ2-1 and V is TRBV6-4; 9 bases are a match to TRBD2. This CDR3 is built from 15 residues. CDR1 is MRHNA and CDR2 is SNTAGT in the germline V gene. V was pared by 3 bases and J by 6 bases, with 6 bases of the junction left unmatched. The DNA for the CDR3 is TGTGCCAGCAGTGAGCGAGCGGGGGGATCCAATGAGCAGTTCTTC. Translating it yields CASSERAGGSNEQFF.

The J gene is TRBJ2-1, the V gene TRBV6-5, with TRBD1 identical over 8 bases. After removal of 4 bases from V and 7 bases from J, the junction contained 9 bases not matched to a gene. The CDR3 totals 15 residues. CDR1 is MNHEY and CDR2 is SVGAGI in the germline V gene. The CDR3 nucleotides read TGTGCCAGCAGTTTATACGGACAGGGAAGAAATGAGCAGTTCTTC. Translation: CASSLYGQGRNEQFF.

The chain links TRBV10-3 to TRBJ1-4, with D hard to call. V shed 3 bases and J shed 8 bases, with 13 bases lying between them. Germline loops: CDR1 ENHRY, CDR2 SYGVKD. The CDR3 totals 14 residues. CDR3 sequence reads: CAISDEGSGEKLFF. Written as DNA, the CDR3 is TGTGCCATCAGTGACGAGGGAAGTGGGGAAAAACTGTTTTTT.

This clone is a singleton in its sample. The chain is built from TRBV24-1 and TRBJ2-5; 12 nucleotides agree with TRBD1. This CDR3 has 16 residues. Germline V gene sequence: CDR1 KGHDR, CDR2 SFDVKD. V lost 5 bases and J lost 5; bases outside the gene matches: 8. The CDR3 DNA reads TGTGCCACCAGTGGGGGGACAGGGGGCTTGGTGGAGACCCAGTACTTC. It codes for CATSGGTGGLVETQYF.

J is TRBJ1-6 and V is TRBV5-5, with TRBD1 identical over 7 bases. CDR3 length: 15 residues. V dropped 0 bases and J dropped 7; count of bases not matched to a gene: 4. The germline CDR1 and CDR2 sequences are SGHKS and YYEKEE (reference sequence). In nucleotides, the CDR3 is TGTGCCAGCAGCTTGGGGGTCAGGGGGAATTCACCCCTCCACTTT. This sequence encodes CASSLGVRGNSPLHF.

The chain uses TRBV4-2 and TRBJ2-2; possibly TRBD2 for D (7 bases). This CDR3 is built from 17 residues. V was pared by 2 bases and J by 2 bases, with 15 bases between. The germline V gene has CDR1 LGHNA and CDR2 YNFKEQ. The CDR3 nucleotides are TGTGCCAGCAGCCAACTCCTTCGGGGGGCCAACACCGGGGAGCTGTTTTTT. Translating gives CASSQLLRGANTGELFF.

The count of this clone is one. The chain uses TRBV19 and TRBJ2-7; 8 positions match TRBD1. The junction had 12 bases not matched to a gene; V was cut back by 9 bases and J by 2 bases. CDR3 length: 15 residues. Germline CDR1 LNHDA, CDR2 SQIVND (reference sequence). The CDR3 is CASQTEDRAPYEQYF. The DNA for the CDR3 is TGTGCCAGCCAGACCGAGGACAGGGCCCCCTACGAGCAGTACTTC.

This clone was detected once. The chain joins TRBV5-6 to TRBJ1-6, with D perhaps TRBD1 (6 bases). V lost 2 bases, J lost 4 bases, and 7 bases lay in between. CDR3 length equals 14 residues. Per germline, CDR1 SGHDT and CDR2 YYEEEE. DNA for the CDR3: TGTGCCAGCAGCTTAGGACAGTATAATTCACCCCTCCACTTT. It encodes CASSLGQYNSPLHF.

This chain connects TRBV5-4 to TRBJ1-2; 9 bases map to TRBD1. In germline, CDR1 is SGHNT, CDR2 YYREEE (reference sequence). V was clipped by 3 bases and J by 4 bases; unmatched bases: 7. This CDR3 spans 15 amino acids. CDR3 loop: CASSSPGQGLYGYTF. The CDR3 nucleotides read TGTGCCAGCAGCTCTCCGGGACAGGGCCTCTATGGCTACACCTTC.

The chain has TRBV5-4 and TRBJ2-3, with D possibly being TRBD2 (6 bases). V dropped 5 bases and J dropped 5 bases, with 15 bases sitting between them. CDR3 length: 14 residues. Germline V gene sequence: CDR1 SGHNT, CDR2 YYREEE (reference sequence). Here the CDR3 reads CASSRQASEDTQYF. The CDR3 DNA reads TGTGCCAGCAGTAGGCAGGCTAGCGAAGATACGCAGTATTTT.

The genes are TRBV18 and TRBJ1-1, with D possibly being TRBD1 (5 bases). The V and J ends lost 2 bases and 5 bases respectively, with 21 bases between them. The CDR3 length is 17 residues. The germline V gene has CDR1 KGHSH and CDR2 LQKENI. The CDR3, as DNA: TGTGCCAGCTCACCATCTGTACCGAGACTGGGGGGTACTGAAGCTTTCTTT. Residues: CASSPSVPRLGGTEAFF.

This clone has just one count. The CDR3 sequence: CASSLYVGGNGNTIYF. Here the CDR3 DNA reads TGTGCCAGCAGCTTATACGTTGGGGGGAACGGAAACACCATATATTTT. This rearrangement joins TRBV7-6 to TRBJ1-3; D is perhaps TRBD1 (5 bases). V dropped 2 bases and J dropped 4 bases, with 15 bases sitting between them. The CDR3 loop spans 16 amino acids. Germline V gives CDR1 SGHVS, CDR2 FNYEAQ. Variable domain in full (rest from reference TRBV7-6 and TRBJ1-3): GAGVSQSPRYKVTKRGQDVALRCDPISGHVSLYWYRQALGQGPEFLTYFNYEAQQDKSGLPNDRFSAERPEGSISTLTIQRTEQRDSAMYRCASSLYVGGNGNTIYFGEGSWLTVV.